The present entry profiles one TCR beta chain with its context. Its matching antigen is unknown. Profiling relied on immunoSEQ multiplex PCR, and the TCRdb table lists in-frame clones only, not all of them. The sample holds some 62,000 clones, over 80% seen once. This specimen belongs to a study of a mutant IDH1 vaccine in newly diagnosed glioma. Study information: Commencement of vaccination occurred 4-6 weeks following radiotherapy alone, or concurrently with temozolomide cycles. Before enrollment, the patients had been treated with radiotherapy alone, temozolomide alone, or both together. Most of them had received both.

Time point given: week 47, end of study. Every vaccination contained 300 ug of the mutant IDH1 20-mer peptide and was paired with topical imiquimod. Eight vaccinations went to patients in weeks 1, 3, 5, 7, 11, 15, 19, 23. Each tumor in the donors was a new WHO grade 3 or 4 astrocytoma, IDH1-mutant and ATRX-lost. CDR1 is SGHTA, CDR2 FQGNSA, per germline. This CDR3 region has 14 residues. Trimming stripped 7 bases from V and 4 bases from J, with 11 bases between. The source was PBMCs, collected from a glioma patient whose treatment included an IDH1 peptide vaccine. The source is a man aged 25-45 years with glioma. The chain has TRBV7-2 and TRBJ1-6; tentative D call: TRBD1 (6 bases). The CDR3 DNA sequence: TGTGCCAGCAACAACAGGGTATATAATTCACCCCTCCACTTT. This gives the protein CASNNRVYNSPLHF.